The rows below give T cell receptor beta chains drawn from one sample of a study of shared clonotypes between healthy human individuals. Method: immunoSEQ multiplex PCR; TCRdb's copy keeps in-frame clones and lacks some. This sample carries 450,000 to 500,000 clones, less than 80% of them seen once, and the ten largest clones take 13%. Sequencing was performed on PBMCs. These TCRs come from a woman aged 40 to 50 in good health. Some clones in this sample may be carry-over from other donors' samples. CDR3s include the opening cysteine and the closing phenylalanine or tryptophan. Fields, in order: clone size, J gene, V gene, D gene, CDR3 DNA, CDR3 protein. D genes are given only for firm matches. Expanded clones get a size class; other rows say once, few or many, or leave the size out.

>once|TRBJ2-6|TRBV7-2|TRBD2
TGTGCCAGCAGCTTAGGACTAGCGGGAGTGGGTGGGGCCAACGTCCTGACTTTC
CASSLGLAGVGGANVLTF
>many|TRBJ1-1|TRBV29-1|-
TGCAGCGTTGAAGAGTCGCATGAAGCTTTCTTT
CSVEESHEAFF
>-|TRBJ2-1|TRBV6-6|-
TGTGCCAGCAGTTACTCTGGGGTGAGCTCCTACAATGAGCAGTTCTTC
CASSYSGVSSYNEQFF
>-|TRBJ2-1|TRBV11-3|TRBD2
TGTGCCAGCAGCTATCGGGCTAGCGGGAGAGATAGTGAGCAGTTCTTC
CASSYRASGRDSEQFF
>once|TRBJ2-1|TRBV7-3|-
TGTGCCAGCAGCCCAGCGGGTGACAATGAGCAGTTCTTC
CASSPAGDNEQFF
>few|TRBJ2-7|TRBV27|TRBD1
TGTGCCAGCAGACCGAGGGACAGGTCGTACGAGCAGTACTTC
CASRPRDRSYEQYF
>-|TRBJ2-5|TRBV5-1|TRBD2
TGCGCCAGCAGCTCCGGACTAGCGGGAGGGGAAGAGACCCAGTACTTC
CASSSGLAGGEETQYF
>-|TRBJ1-1|TRBV7-3|-
TGTGCCAGCAGCTTAGGGGCGAACACTGAAGCTTTCTTT
CASSLGANTEAFF
>-|TRBJ2-7|TRBV5-8|TRBD2
TGTGCCAGCAGCCCGGGAGGGGACGAGCAGTACTTC
CASSPGGDEQYF
>-|TRBJ1-4|TRBV7-9|-
TGTGCCAGCGGCTTATCATGGGAAAAACTGTTTTTT
CASGLSWEKLFF
>-|TRBJ1-2|TRBV7-8|TRBD1
TGTGCCAGCAGCTTAGCCCCGGGACAGGGGGCTCTGGGCTATGGCTACACCTTC
CASSLAPGQGALGYGYTF
>-|TRBJ2-5|TRBV7-3|-
TGTGCCAGCAGCTTAGGGCGGCAAGAGACCCAGTACTTC
CASSLGRQETQYF
>-|TRBJ2-1|TRBV2|-
TGTGCCAGCAGACTAGGAGGTTCTTGGAATGAGCAGTTCTTC
CASRLGGSWNEQFF
>-|TRBJ2-3|TRBV7-7|TRBD2
TGTGCCAGCAGCTTAGGGACTAGCGCCACAGATACGCAGTATTTT
CASSLGTSATDTQYF
>-|TRBJ2-7|TRBV18|TRBD1
TGTGCCAGCTCACCCTTTCAGGGGGCGCGCGAGCAGTACTTC
CASSPFQGAREQYF
>-|TRBJ1-2|TRBV2|-
TGTGCCAGCAGTGATAGCCCCACCGGCGGCTATGGCTACACCTTC
CASSDSPTGGYGYTF
>once|TRBJ1-3|TRBV9|-
TGTGCCAGCAGCGTGGCCCAGGTACCTCGGTCTGGAAACACCATATATTTT
CASSVAQVPRSGNTIYF
>-|TRBJ1-3|TRBV29-1|-
TGCAGCGCCAGGGGCCTGGCTGGAAACACCATATATTTT
CSARGLAGNTIYF
>-|TRBJ2-5|TRBV7-3|-
TGTGCCAGCTCGCACAGGGGCGGGGAGGAGACCCAGTACTTC
CASSHRGGEETQYF
>once|TRBJ2-1|TRBV11-1|-
TGTGCCAGCAGCTTAGTGGGGGGCAGCAACCCGAGGTATGAGCAGTTCTTC
CASSLVGGSNPRYEQFF
>-|TRBJ2-1|TRBV2|TRBD1
TGTGCCAGCAGTCAAACAGGGGGTGTCAATGAGCAGTTCTTC
CASSQTGGVNEQFF
>-|TRBJ2-7|TRBV11-2|-
TGTGCCAGCGGCCCGTACCAGGGGAGTAGGAACGAGCAGTACTTC
CASGPYQGSRNEQYF
>few|TRBJ2-7|TRBV7-2|-
TGTGCCAGCAGCGGCCGCCCCGGGACACGCTCCTACGAGCAGTACTTC
CASSGRPGTRSYEQYF
>-|TRBJ2-7|TRBV19|TRBD1
TGTGCCAGTAGTCTACACTCCGGGACAGGGTACATCTACGAGCAGTACTTC
CASSLHSGTGYIYEQYF
>once|TRBJ2-1|TRBV7-2|TRBD2
TGTGCCAGCAGCTTACAGACTAGCGGATACAATGAGCAGTTCTTC
CASSLQTSGYNEQFF
>-|TRBJ2-1|TRBV7-6|-
TGTGCCAGCGGGTTCGGAGACGGACCCAATGAGCAGTTCTTC
CASGFGDGPNEQFF
>once|TRBJ1-1|TRBV29-1|-
TGCAGCGTTGGGGTGGAGGGGAGTTTGAACACTGAAGCTTTCTTT
CSVGVEGSLNTEAFF
>-|TRBJ1-5|TRBV5-1|TRBD1
TGCGCCAGCAGCTTGGGGGGGACAGCTACTCAGCCCCAGCATTTT
CASSLGGTATQPQHF